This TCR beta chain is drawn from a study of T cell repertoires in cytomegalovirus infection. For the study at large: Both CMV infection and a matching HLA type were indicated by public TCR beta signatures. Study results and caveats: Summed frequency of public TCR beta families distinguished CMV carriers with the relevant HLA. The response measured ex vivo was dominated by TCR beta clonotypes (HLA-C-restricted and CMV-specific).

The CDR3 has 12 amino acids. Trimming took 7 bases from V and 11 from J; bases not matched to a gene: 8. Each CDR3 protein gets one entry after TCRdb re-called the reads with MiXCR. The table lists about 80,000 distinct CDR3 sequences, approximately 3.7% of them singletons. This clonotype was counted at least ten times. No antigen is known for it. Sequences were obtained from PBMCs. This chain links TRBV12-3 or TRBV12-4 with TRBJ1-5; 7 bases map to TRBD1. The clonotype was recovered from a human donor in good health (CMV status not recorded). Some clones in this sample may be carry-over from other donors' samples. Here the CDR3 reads CASTNQGGSQHF. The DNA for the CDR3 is TGTGCCAGCACTAACCAGGGGGGGTCCCAGCATTTT.